Each of the 15 T cell receptor beta chains below was sequenced from the same sample in a study of post-analysis software for immune sequencing data. For these TCRs, the target antigens are not known. Each TCR beta cDNA library carried unique molecular identifiers. MiXCR, run by TCRdb on the PCR reads, gives a single entry per CDR3 protein. The table shows under 650,000 distinct CDR3 sequences, with roughly two fifths occurring only once. Overall study results and limits: Controls had lower frequencies than patients of about 5 TRBV segments, which included TRBV5-6, TRBV5-1 and TRBV20-1.

The sequencing input was blood. The receptors originated from a girl under 18 with multiple sclerosis.

The chain uses TRBV5-1 and TRBJ2-2; 7 nucleotides agree with TRBD2. The CDR3 runs to 15 residues. Germline loops: CDR1 SGHRS, CDR2 YFSETQ. J was trimmed by 1 base and V by 0 bases; bases with no gene match: 0. The CDR3 sequence is CASSLASGNTGELFF. The CDR3 DNA follows: TGCGCCAGCAGCTTGGCTAGCGGGAACACCGGGGAGCTGTTTTTT.

The chain employs TRBV24-1 and TRBJ2-5; TRBD2 aligns across 12 bases. The CDR3 is 16 residues long. The V gene end was trimmed by 2 bases and the J gene end by 2 bases; junction bases not matched to a gene: 2. CDR1 KGHDR and CDR2 SFDVKD come from the germline V gene. The CDR3 sequence: CATSDWGTSGQETQYF. In DNA form, the CDR3 reads TGTGCCACCAGTGATTGGGGGACTAGCGGGCAAGAGACCCAGTACTTC.

The chain is built from TRBV5-1 and TRBJ2-2; D unclear. The CDR3 extends over 13 amino acids. Germline assignment: CDR1 SGHRS and CDR2 YFSETQ. V was shortened by 4 bases and J by 3 bases, with 7 bases between the two germline ends. The chain's CDR3 is CASSPFYTGELFF. CDR3 coding DNA: TGCGCCAGCAGCCCGTTCTACACCGGGGAGCTGTTTTTT.

This rearrangement joins TRBV27 to TRBJ2-7, with a weak D call TRBD2 (6 bases). V was trimmed by 6 bases and J by 3 bases, leaving 18 bases between them. Germline V CDR1 and CDR2: MNHEY, SMNVEV (reference sequence). The CDR3 has 15 residues. The DNA of the CDR3 is TGTGCCAGCAGCCCCAGTGGGACTGTCGACTACGAGCAGTACTTC. Residues: CASSPSGTVDYEQYF.

This clonotype was detected a few times. This CDR3 is CASSLLAGKNYGYTF. CDR3 bases: TGTGCCAGCAGCTTACTGGCAGGGAAGAACTATGGCTACACCTTC. V is TRBV7-2 and J is TRBJ1-2, with D possibly matching TRBD1 (5 bases). Germline CDR1 is SGHTA and CDR2 is FQGNSA. The CDR3 sequence is 15 residues long. V was trimmed by 2 bases and J by 2 bases, leaving 12 bases between them.

V and J are TRBV3-1 and TRBJ2-1, with D uncertain. Germline CDR1 reads LGHDT; CDR2 reads YNNKEL (reference sequence). Trimming took 2 bases from V and 15 from J, leaving 14 bases between them. CDR3 length: 12 amino acids. The CDR3 bases are TGTGCCAGCAGCCAATCTTCTGGGGATTCGTTCTTC. Translation gives CASSQSSGDSFF.

This clonotype has only a few counts. The CDR3 loop is CASSFPGITGGYGYTF. CDR3 nucleotide sequence: TGTGCCAGCAGTTTTCCGGGGATTACCGGCGGCTATGGCTACACCTTC. This chain uses TRBV28 with TRBJ1-2; D is unclear. Per the germline V gene, CDR1 is MDHEN and CDR2 is SYDVKM. With 3 bases removed from V and 4 bases from J, the gap between germline ends came to 18 bases. The CDR3 loop spans 16 amino acids.

About this clonotype: At one boundary the junction diverges from the germline segment, which might be a read error. The chain joins TRBV12-3 or TRBV12-4 to TRBJ1-2, with D perhaps TRBD1 (5 bases). CDR3 length: 16 amino acids. The CDR3 reads CASNPLGQRLNYGYNF. The CDR3 nucleotides read TGTGCCAGCAACCCTCTGGGGCAGCGTCTTAACTATGGCTACAACTTC.

This clonotype was seen a handful of times. The J gene is TRBJ2-2, the V gene TRBV7-8; the D is unclear. The germline V and J ends were trimmed by 5 bases and 3 bases, with 13 bases remaining between them. This CDR3 has 15 residues. CDR1 is SGHVS, CDR2 FQNEAQ, per germline. CDR3 residues: CASSLRDGHTGELFF. DNA of the CDR3: TGTGCCAGCAGCCTACGAGACGGACACACCGGGGAGCTGTTTTTT.

The chain combines TRBV4-1 with TRBJ2-1, with D uncertain. Germline V gene lookup returns CDR1 MGHRA and CDR2 YSYEKL. V gave up 0 bases and J gave up 8 bases, with 8 bases separating them. The CDR3 extends over 13 amino acids. Here the CDR3 DNA reads TGCGCCAGCAGCCAAGAAAAGGTGCATGAGCAGTTCTTC. This encodes CASSQEKVHEQFF.

The chain carries TRBV4-1 and TRBJ2-3; no clear D. CDR1 is MGHRA and CDR2 is YSYEKL in the germline V gene. The CDR3 contains 18 residues. V lost 2 bases, J lost 0 bases, and 18 bases lay in between. The CDR3 sequence is CASSQLSFGLRSTDTQYF. The DNA of the CDR3 is TGCGCCAGCAGCCAACTCAGTTTTGGATTGCGGAGCACAGATACGCAGTATTTT.

The chain links TRBV10-3 to TRBJ2-3; 7 nucleotides agree with TRBD2. The germline CDR1 and CDR2 sequences are ENHRY and SYGVKD. The CDR3 extends over 15 amino acids. In nucleotides, the CDR3 is TGTGCTATTAGAGGAGGACTAGAGGCAACAGATACGCAGTATTTT. Translating it yields CAIRGGLEATDTQYF.

The CDR3 region is CASSLLRAAEQYF. DNA of the CDR3: TGTGCCAGCAGTTTGCTGCGGGCCGCCGAGCAGTACTTC. This sequence joins TRBV12-3 or TRBV12-4 and TRBJ2-1; D possibly corresponds to TRBD2 (5 bases). Near its end, the DNA agrees better with TRBJ2-7, so the J call may be wrong. The CDR3 is 13 amino acids.

The rearrangement links TRBV6-2 or TRBV6-3 to TRBJ2-3, with TRBD2 identical over 7 bases. The CDR3 totals 14 residues. After removal of 5 bases from V and 3 bases from J, the junction contained 5 bases not matched to a gene. CDR1 is MNHEY, CDR2 SVGEGT, per germline. The CDR3 loop reads CASSDGLVTDTQYF. The CDR3 nucleotides read TGTGCCAGCAGTGACGGACTAGTGACAGATACGCAGTATTTT.

V is TRBV7-9 and J is TRBJ2-5; 7 bases are shared with TRBD2. The DNA end lines up better with TRBJ2-7; the J call may be wrong. Germline loops: CDR1 SEHNR, CDR2 FQNEAQ (reference sequence). The CDR3 runs 17 residues. For the CDR3, the DNA is TGTGCCAGCAGCTCAAAGTTAACCGGGACTACCCCCTACGAGCAGTACTTC. This encodes CASSSKLTGTTPYEQYF.